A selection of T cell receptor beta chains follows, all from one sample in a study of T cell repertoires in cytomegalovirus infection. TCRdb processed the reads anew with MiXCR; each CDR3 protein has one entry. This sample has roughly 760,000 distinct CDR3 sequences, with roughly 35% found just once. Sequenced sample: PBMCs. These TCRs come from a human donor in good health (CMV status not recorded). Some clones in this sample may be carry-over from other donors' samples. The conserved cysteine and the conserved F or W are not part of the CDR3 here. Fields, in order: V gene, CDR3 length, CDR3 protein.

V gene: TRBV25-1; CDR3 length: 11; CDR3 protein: ASSDPHTDTQY
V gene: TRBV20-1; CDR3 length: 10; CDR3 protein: SARENTGELF
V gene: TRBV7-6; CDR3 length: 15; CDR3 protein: ASSLARAGTTSYEQY
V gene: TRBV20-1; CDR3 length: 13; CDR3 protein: SATSGGTISYEQY
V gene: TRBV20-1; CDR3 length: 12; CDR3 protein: SAVEGGFTDTQY
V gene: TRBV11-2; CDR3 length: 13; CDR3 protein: ASSFAAGAYNEQF
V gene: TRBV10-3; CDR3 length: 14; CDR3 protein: AIASLGLAASYEQY
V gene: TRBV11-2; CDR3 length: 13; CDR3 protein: ASSSRTSGFSEQF
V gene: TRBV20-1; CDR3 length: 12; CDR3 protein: SARSEFGDTEAF
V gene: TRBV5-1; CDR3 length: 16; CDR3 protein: ASSLIPLAGDMLNEQF
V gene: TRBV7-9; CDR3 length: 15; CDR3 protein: ASSRTNGTGEGTEAF
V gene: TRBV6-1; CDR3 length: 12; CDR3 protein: ASSEGGQGDTQY
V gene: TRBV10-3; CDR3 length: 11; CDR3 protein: AISRSPGNTIY
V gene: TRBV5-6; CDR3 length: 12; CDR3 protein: ASSPGGGGYGYN
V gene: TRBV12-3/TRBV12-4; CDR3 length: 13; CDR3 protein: ASSDRGQDTGELF
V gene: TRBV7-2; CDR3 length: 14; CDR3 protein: ASSLARLAGVDEQF
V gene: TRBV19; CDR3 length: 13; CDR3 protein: ASSIPQGAKRGYT
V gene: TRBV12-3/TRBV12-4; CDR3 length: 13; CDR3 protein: ASSPPGGGVGTQY
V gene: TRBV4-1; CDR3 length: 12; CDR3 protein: ASSQGPTNYGYT
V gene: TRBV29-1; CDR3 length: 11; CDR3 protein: SVEKGQGNIQY
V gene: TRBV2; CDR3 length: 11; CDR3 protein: ASSTDRGHGYT
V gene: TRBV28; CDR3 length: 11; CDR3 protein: ASSLDSDYGYT
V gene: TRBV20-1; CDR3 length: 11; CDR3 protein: SARVPLNTEAF
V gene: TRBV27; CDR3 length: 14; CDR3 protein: ASSLRWAFENTEAF
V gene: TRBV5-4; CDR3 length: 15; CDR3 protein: ASTRRSGGLNTGELF
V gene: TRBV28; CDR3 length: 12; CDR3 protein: ASTEVQAVYGYT
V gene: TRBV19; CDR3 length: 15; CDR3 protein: ASSIRSSEFKRGELF
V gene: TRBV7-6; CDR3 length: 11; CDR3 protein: ASSLGQGEKLF
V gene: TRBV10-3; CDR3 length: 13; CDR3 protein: AIRGTSGGKYEQY